This T cell receptor beta chain was captured by sequencing in a study of T cells in Graves' hyperthyroidism and ophthalmopathy. Amplified TCR beta CDR3 regions derived from RNA transcripts. Using the HTBI primer set, a first-round RT-PCR was run on the TCR CDR3. TCRdb re-called the multiplex PCR reads through MiXCR, storing one row per CDR3 protein. This table holds over 500,000 distinct CDR3 sequences, 40% to 50% found once. Germline-derived CDR1 and CDR2 are SQVTM and ANQGSEA. The CDR3 runs 14 residues. Trimming left V 1 base short and J 3 bases short, with 9 bases between. This clonotype was seen a handful of times.

This rearrangement joins TRBV29-1 to TRBJ2-2; D gene uncertain. The receptor was isolated from an adult woman with Graves' disease, either hyperthyroidism or ophthalmopathy (not recorded which). Sequenced material: peripheral blood or thyroid tissue (not recorded which). The CDR3 DNA sequence: TGCAGCGTTGAAGGGAGATGGGACACCGGGGAGCTGTTTTTT. Translated: CSVEGRWDTGELFF.